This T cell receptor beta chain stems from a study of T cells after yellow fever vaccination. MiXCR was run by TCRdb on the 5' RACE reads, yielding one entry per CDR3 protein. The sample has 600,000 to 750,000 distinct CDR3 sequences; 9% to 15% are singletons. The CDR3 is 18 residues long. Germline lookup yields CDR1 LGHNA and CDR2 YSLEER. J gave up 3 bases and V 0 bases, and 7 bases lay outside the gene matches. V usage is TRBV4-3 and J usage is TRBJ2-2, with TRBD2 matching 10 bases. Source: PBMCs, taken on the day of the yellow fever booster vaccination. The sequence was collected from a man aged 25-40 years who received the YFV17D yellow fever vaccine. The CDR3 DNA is TGCGCCAGCAGCCAAGAGGCTAGCGGGAGAAAGTACACCGGGGAGCTGTTTTTT. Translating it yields CASSQEASGRKYTGELFF.